This TCR beta chain was sequenced in a study of blood T cell repertoires in COVID-19. Study as a whole: T cells, B-cell-depleted T cells, or PBMCs provided the cDNA or gDNA that served as material.

Here immunoSEQ multiplex PCR was the method, and the copy in TCRdb shows in-frame clones only, minus some. This table has 100,000 to 130,000 clones, about 83% appearing once. The material sequenced was peripheral blood. The source is a woman in her 70s with acute or convalescent COVID-19.

CDR3 DNA sequence: TGTGCCAGTAGTAAGGGATCCGACAGGACCTCCGGGGCTTTCTTT. As protein: CASSKGSDRTSGAFF. The rearrangement uses TRBV19 and TRBJ1-1, with D possibly matching TRBD1 (6 bases). Deletions cut 4 bases from V and 11 bases from J, with 23 bases between. The CDR3 extends over 15 amino acids. Germline V CDR1 and CDR2: LNHDA, SQIVND (reference sequence).